Below, 5 T cell receptor beta chains from the same sample are listed, as sequenced in a study of monozygotic twins with inflammatory bowel disease. TCRdb reprocessed the 5' RACE reads; each CDR3 protein has one entry and no DNA is given. In total, the table holds hundreds of thousands of distinct CDR3 sequences. The sequenced sample consisted of blood. The receptors were sampled from a human donor with ulcerative colitis or Crohn's disease, or a healthy co-twin of an affected twin (not recorded which).

V is TRBV12-3 or TRBV12-4 and J is TRBJ1-1; the TCRdb call, TRBD1, lacks DNA for checking. The CDR3 runs 14 residues. CDR3: CASRSTGRNTEAFF.

The chain joins TRBV29-1 to TRBJ2-7; TCRdb lists TRBD1, though no DNA is available to test this call. Germline CDR1 and CDR2: SQVTM and ANQGSEA. CDR3 length: 14 amino acids. This CDR3 reads CSVSGGQLAYEQYF.

The chain combines TRBV20-1 with TRBJ2-5; TCRdb proposes TRBD2, but this gene call is untestable without DNA. CDR3 length: 16 amino acids. CDR1 is DFQATT, CDR2 SNEGSKA, per germline (reference sequence). CDR3 sequence: CSARDRKAGVGETQYF.

V usage is TRBV29-1 and J usage is TRBJ2-1; the TCRdb call, TRBD1, lacks DNA for checking. The CDR3 runs 15 residues. CDR1 and CDR2 (germline): SQVTM, ANQGSEA. The CDR3 here is CSVVPMLDRYNEQFF.

The chain combines TRBV11-2 with TRBJ1-5; the TCRdb call, TRBD1, lacks DNA for checking. Germline CDR1 and CDR2: SGHAT and FQNNGV. The CDR3 covers 14 residues. The CDR3 region is CASSEQGGNQPQHF.